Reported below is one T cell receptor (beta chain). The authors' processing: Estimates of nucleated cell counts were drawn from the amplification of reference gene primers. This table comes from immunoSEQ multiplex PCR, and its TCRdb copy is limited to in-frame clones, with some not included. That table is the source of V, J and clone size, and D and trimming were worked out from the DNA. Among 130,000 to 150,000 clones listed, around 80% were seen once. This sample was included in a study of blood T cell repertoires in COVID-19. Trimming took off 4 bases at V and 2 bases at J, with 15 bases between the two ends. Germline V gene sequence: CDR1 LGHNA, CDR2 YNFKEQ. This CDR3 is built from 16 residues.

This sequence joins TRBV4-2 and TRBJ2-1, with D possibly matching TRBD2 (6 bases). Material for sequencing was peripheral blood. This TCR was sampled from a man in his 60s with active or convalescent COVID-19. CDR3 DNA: TGTGCCAGCAGCCCCCGGCCGGAGGGGACCTACAATGAGCAGTTCTTC. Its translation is CASSPRPEGTYNEQFF.